This T cell receptor (beta chain) emerged from a study of cytotoxic CD8 clonotypes in ibrutinib-treated CLL. Study overall: After treatment lasting a median roughly eleven months, range 6 to 36, response samples were collected. Study findings and constraints: Sustained-remission and progressing patients had unequal sampling times. The study found baseline clonality above age-matched healthy donors, tracking circulating CD8+ T-cell counts. The study found public clonotypes uncommon, contracting or stable on treatment.

The CDR3 spans 13 residues. From germline, CDR1 is SQVTM and CDR2 ANQGSEA. Deletions cut 7 bases from V and 8 bases from J, with 19 bases between. A word on this clone: The antigen remains undetermined.

Generated by immunoSEQ multiplex PCR, the TCRdb table keeps only in-frame clones and is missing some. This sample has about 200,000 clones, with 72% found just once. The sequencing here drew on PBMCs, taken after 24 months of ibrutinib treatment. The chain couples TRBV29-1 to TRBJ2-3; tentatively, D is TRBD1 or TRBD2 (5 bases each). The clonotype was recovered from a human donor with chronic lymphocytic leukemia. CDR3 coding DNA: TGCAGCGGGGGTCTCACTGGGGCGGGTACGCAGTATTTT. This translates into CSGGLTGAGTQYF.